This is a list of T cell receptor beta chains from one sample in a study of T cell repertoires in cytomegalovirus infection. These receptors' targets are unknown. TCRdb processed the reads anew with MiXCR; each CDR3 protein has one entry. The sample lists approximately 470,000 distinct CDR3 sequences; more than 40% were seen once. The sample consisted of cultured PBMCs, taken from culture after CMV antigen stimulation. Receptors originate from a human donor in good health (CMV status not recorded). Some clones in this sample may be carry-over from other donors' samples. Each CDR3 is given without its conserved first and last residue. Fields, in order: J gene, V gene, CDR3 protein.

>TRBJ1-1|TRBV12-5
ASGLSGLNTEAF
>TRBJ2-5|TRBV7-6
ASTPGGTETQY
>TRBJ2-1|TRBV11-2
ASSTFKGGKLGTRKHNEQF
>TRBJ2-5|TRBV7-6
ASSFPRSGSSQETQY
>TRBJ2-5|TRBV4-3
ASSRGTSEEETQY
>TRBJ2-6|TRBV6-8
ASSYRGTGANVLT
>TRBJ2-2|TRBV6-5
ASSTDSGTGELF
>TRBJ1-5|TRBV12-3/TRBV12-4
ASSLFQGADQPQH
>TRBJ1-1|TRBV28
ASGEVEAF
>TRBJ2-2|TRBV7-2
ASSSPGLGNTGELF
>TRBJ2-1|TRBV7-6
ASSATGTYNEQF
>TRBJ2-7|TRBV20-1
SAISGSGGQYEQY
>TRBJ2-1|TRBV2
ASTSDAGGTYNEQF
>TRBJ1-1|TRBV19
ASRINFGGAGAF
>TRBJ2-3|TRBV28
ASSPGLAVFADTQY
>TRBJ2-5|TRBV12-3/TRBV12-4
ASSPTSGRSGQETQY
>TRBJ1-1|TRBV6-1
ASRIQGSTEAF
>TRBJ2-7|TRBV7-6
ASSGRDRTYEQY
>TRBJ1-5|TRBV15
ATRTGGQPQH
>TRBJ1-2|TRBV7-9
ASSYGRDGYT
>TRBJ2-1|TRBV12-3/TRBV12-4
ASSFQGLAHNEQF
>TRBJ2-3|TRBV7-2
ASSKTRDTQY
>TRBJ1-2|TRBV19
ASLGQSFYGYT
>TRBJ2-7|TRBV6-2/TRBV6-3
ASSDIGRPYEQY
>TRBJ2-1|TRBV7-2
ASSLGAPSSYNEQF
>TRBJ2-1|TRBV11-1
ASSSVSGGLDEQF
>TRBJ2-7|TRBV11-2
ASSLGWDPSYEQY
>TRBJ1-5|TRBV4-2
ASSQESGPSNQPQH
>TRBJ1-1|TRBV20-1
SARDPRTGRTEAF